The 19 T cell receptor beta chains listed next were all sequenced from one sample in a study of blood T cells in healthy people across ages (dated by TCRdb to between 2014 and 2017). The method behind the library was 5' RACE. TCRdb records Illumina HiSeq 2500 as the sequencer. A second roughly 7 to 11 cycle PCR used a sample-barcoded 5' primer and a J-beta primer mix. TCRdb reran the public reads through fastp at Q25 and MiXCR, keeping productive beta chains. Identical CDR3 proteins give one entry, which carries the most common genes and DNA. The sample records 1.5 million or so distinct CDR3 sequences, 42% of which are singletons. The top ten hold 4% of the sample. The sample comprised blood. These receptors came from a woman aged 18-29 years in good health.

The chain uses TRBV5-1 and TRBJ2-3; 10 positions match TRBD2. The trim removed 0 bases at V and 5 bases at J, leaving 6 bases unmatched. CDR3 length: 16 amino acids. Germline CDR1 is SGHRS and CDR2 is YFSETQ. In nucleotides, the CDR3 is TGCGCCAGCAGCTTGGAGGCTAGCGGGGGTTTAGATACGCAGTATTTT. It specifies CASSLEASGGLDTQYF.

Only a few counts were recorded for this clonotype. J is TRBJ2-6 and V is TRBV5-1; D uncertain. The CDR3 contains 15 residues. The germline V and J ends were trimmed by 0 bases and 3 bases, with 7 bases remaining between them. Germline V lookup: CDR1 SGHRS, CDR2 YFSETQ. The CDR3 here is CASSLDGNGANVLTF. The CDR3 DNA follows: TGCGCCAGCAGCTTGGATGGTAATGGGGCCAACGTCCTGACTTTC. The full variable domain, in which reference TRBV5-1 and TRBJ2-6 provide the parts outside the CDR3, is KAGVTQTPRYLIKTRGQQVTLSCSPISGHRSVSWYQQTPGQGLQFLFEYFSETQRNKGNFPGRFSGRQFSNSRSEMNVSTLELGDSALYLCASSLDGNGANVLTFGAGSRLTVL.

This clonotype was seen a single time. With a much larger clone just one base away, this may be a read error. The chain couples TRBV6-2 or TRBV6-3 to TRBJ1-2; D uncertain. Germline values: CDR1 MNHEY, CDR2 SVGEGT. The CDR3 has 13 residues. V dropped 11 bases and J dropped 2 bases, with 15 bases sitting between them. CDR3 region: CAGNPTANYGYTF. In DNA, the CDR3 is TGTGCCGGCAACCCAACAGCAAACTATGGCTACACCTTC.

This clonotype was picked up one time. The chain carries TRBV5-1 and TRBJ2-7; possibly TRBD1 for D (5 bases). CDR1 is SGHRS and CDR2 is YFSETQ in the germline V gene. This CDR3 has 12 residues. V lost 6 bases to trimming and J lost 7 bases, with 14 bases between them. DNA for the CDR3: TGCGCCAGCACCAAAGACAGCCATGAGCAGTACTTC. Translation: CASTKDSHEQYF. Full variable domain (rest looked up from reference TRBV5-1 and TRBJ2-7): KAGVTQTPRYLIKTRGQQVTLSCSPISGHRSVSWYQQTPGQGLQFLFEYFSETQRNKGNFPGRFSGRQFSNSRSEMNVSTLELGDSALYLCASTKDSHEQYFGPGTRLTVT.

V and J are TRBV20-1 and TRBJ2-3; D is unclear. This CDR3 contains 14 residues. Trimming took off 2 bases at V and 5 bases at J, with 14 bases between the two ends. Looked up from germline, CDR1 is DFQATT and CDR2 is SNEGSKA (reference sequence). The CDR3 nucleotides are TGCAGTGCTAGAAGAGTGACCCTAGTAGATACGCAGTATTTT. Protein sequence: CSARRVTLVDTQYF.

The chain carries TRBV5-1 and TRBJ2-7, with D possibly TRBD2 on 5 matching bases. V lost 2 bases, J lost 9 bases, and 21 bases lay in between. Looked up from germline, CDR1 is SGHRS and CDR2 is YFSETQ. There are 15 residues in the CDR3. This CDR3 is CASSFDRLATPRQYF. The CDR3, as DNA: TGCGCCAGCAGCTTCGATCGTCTAGCTACCCCGCGGCAGTACTTC.

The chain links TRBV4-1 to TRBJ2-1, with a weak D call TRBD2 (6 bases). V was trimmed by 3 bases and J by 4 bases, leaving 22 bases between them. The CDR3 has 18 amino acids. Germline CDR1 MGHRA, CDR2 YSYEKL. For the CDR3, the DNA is TGCGCCAGCAGCCAGATGACTGGCGGGATGGCGAGATACAATGAGCAGTTCTTC. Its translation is CASSQMTGGMARYNEQFF.

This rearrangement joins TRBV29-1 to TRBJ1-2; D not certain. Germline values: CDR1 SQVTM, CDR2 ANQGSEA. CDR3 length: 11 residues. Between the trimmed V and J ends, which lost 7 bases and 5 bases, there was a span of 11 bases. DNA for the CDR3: TGCAGCGGTCGAAAGCAGTATGGCTACACCTTC. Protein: CSGRKQYGYTF. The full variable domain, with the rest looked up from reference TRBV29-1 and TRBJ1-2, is SAVISQKPSRDICQRGTSLTIQCQVDSQVTMMFWYRQQPGQSLTLIATANQGSEATYESGFVIDKFPISRPNLTFSTLTVSNMSPEDSSIYLCSGRKQYGYTFGSGTRLTVV.

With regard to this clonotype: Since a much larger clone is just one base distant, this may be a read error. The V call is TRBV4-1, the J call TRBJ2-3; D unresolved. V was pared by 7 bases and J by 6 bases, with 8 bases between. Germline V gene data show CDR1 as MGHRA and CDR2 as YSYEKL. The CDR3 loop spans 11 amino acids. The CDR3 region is CASNTVDTQYF. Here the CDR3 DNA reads TGCGCCAGCAACACTGTTGATACGCAGTATTTT.

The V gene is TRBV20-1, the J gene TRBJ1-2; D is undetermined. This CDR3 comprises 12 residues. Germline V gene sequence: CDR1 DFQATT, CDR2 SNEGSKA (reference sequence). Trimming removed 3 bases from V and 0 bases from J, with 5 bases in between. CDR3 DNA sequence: TGCAGTGCTAGGATAGCTAACTATGGCTACACCTTC. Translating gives CSARIANYGYTF.

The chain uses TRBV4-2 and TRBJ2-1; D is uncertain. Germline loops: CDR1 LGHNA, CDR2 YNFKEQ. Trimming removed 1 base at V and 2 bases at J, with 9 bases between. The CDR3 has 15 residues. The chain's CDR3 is CASSQVDRTYNEQFF. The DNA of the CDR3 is TGTGCCAGCAGCCAAGTGGACCGTACCTACAATGAGCAGTTCTTC.

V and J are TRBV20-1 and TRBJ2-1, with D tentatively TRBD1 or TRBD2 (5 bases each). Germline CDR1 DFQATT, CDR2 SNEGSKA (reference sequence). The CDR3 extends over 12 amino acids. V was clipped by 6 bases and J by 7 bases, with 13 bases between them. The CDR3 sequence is CSAVGWGNEQFF. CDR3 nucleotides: TGCAGTGCCGTGGGGTGGGGGAATGAGCAGTTCTTC.

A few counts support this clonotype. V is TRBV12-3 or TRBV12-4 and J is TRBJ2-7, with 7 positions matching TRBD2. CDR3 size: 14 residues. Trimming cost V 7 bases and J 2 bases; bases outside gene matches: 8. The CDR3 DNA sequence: TGTGCCAGCATGACCTACGGGACTACCTACGAGCAGTACTTC. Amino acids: CASMTYGTTYEQYF.

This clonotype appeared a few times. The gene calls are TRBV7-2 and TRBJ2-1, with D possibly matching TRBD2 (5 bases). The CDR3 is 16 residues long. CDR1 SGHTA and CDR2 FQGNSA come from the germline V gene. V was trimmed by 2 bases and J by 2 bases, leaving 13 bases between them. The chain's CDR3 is CASSLMGAGPYNEQFF. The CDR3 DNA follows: TGTGCCAGCAGCTTAATGGGAGCTGGCCCCTACAATGAGCAGTTCTTC. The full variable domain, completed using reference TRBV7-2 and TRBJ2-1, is GAGVSQSPSNKVTEKGKDVELRCDPISGHTALYWYRQSLGQGLEFLIYFQGNSAPDKSGLPSDRFSAERTGGSVSTLTIQRTQQEDSAVYLCASSLMGAGPYNEQFFGPGTRLTVL.

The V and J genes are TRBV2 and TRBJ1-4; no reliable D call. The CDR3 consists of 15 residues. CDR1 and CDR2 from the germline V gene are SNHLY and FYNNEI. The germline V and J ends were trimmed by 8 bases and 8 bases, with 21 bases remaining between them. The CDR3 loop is CASSRAGVAGEKLFF. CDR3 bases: TGTGCCAGCTCACGAGCCGGAGTCGCAGGAGAAAAACTGTTTTTT.

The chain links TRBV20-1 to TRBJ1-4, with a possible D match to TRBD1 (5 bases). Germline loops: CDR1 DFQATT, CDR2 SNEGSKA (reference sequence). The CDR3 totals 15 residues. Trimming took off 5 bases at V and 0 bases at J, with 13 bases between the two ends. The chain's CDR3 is CSAGAIRTTNEKLFF. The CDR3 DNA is TGCAGTGCTGGGGCTATCAGAACAACTAATGAAAAACTGTTTTTT.

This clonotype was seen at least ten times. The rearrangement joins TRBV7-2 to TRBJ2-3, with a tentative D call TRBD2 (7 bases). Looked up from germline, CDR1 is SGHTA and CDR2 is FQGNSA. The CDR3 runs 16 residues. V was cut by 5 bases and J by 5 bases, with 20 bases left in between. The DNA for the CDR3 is TGTGCCAGCAGCGATCCCCGGGGGGCTCACCAAGATACGCAGTATTTT. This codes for CASSDPRGAHQDTQYF.

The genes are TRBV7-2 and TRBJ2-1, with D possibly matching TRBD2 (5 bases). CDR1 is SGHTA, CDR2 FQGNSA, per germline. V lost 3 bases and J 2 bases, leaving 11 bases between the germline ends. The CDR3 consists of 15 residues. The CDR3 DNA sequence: TGTGCCAGCAGCTTGAGGACTTTCCCCTACAATGAGCAGTTCTTC. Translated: CASSLRTFPYNEQFF.

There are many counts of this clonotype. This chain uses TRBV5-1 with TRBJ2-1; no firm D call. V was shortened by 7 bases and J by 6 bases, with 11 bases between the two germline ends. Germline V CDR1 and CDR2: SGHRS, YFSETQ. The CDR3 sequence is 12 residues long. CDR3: CASHSSGNEQFF. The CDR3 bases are TGCGCCAGCCACTCTTCTGGCAATGAGCAGTTCTTC. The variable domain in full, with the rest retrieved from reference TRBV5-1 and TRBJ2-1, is KAGVTQTPRYLIKTRGQQVTLSCSPISGHRSVSWYQQTPGQGLQFLFEYFSETQRNKGNFPGRFSGRQFSNSRSEMNVSTLELGDSALYLCASHSSGNEQFFGPGTRLTVL.